This T cell receptor (beta chain) is drawn from a study of T cell responses to AZD1222 COVID-19 vaccine. The protocol was immunoSEQ multiplex PCR, while the TCRdb copy is restricted to in-frame clones and leaves out a portion. The sample contains about 100,000 clones, about 87% of which appear only once. CDR3 length: 15 residues. Germline V CDR1 and CDR2: SGHAT, FQNNGV. V gave up 4 bases and J gave up 4 bases, with 16 bases separating them. The gene calls are TRBV11-2 and TRBJ1-2; D is unresolved. The TCR was taken from an adult in good health. This material consisted of peripheral blood, taken on day 0 of AZD1222 vaccination. The CDR3, as DNA: TGTGCCAGCAGCTCGTTCTTCAAGGAGGGCTATGGCTACACCTTC. Translation gives CASSSFFKEGYGYTF.